Listed here are 14 T cell receptor beta chains from one sample, sequenced in a study of post-analysis software for immune sequencing data. Study findings and constraints: Five or six TRBV segments were significantly more frequent in patients than in controls. TRBV5-6, TRBV5-1 and TRBV20-1 were among these segments.

Unique molecular identifiers were present in the TCR beta cDNA libraries. Each CDR3 protein gets one entry after TCRdb re-called the PCR reads with MiXCR. The sample gives hundreds of thousands of distinct CDR3 sequences, about 27% of which show up once; roughly 0.57% is in the top ten. Which antigens these TCRs recognize remains unknown. Sample: blood. Receptors were obtained from a girl aged 5 to 17 with multiple sclerosis.

J is TRBJ2-3 and V is TRBV5-1; D possibly corresponds to TRBD2 (6 bases). Trimming left V 0 bases short and J 4 bases short, with 12 bases between. The CDR3 loop spans 15 amino acids. Germline values: CDR1 SGHRS, CDR2 YFSETQ. The DNA for the CDR3 is TGCGCCAGCAGCTTGGGACTAGGGGTCCCAGATACGCAGTATTTT. Its protein product is CASSLGLGVPDTQYF.

The CDR3 here is CATSRAGGTSVYNEQYF. In DNA form, the CDR3 reads TGTGCCACCAGCAGAGCGGGAGGGACTAGCGTCTACAATGAGCAGTACTTC. This chain connects TRBV15 to TRBJ2-1, with TRBD2 matching 10 bases. The DNA end is a closer match to TRBJ2-7, so the J assignment may be wrong. The V gene's germline CDR1 is LNHNV and CDR2 YYDKDF (reference sequence). The CDR3 totals 17 residues.

The chain joins TRBV29-1 to TRBJ1-5; a weak D match, TRBD1 (6 bases). CDR1 is SQVTM and CDR2 is ANQGSEA in the germline V gene. Between the trimmed V and J ends, which lost 6 bases and 1 base, there was a span of 16 bases. CDR3 length: 15 amino acids. The CDR3 loop is CSVKEGGSSNQPQHF. CDR3 bases: TGCAGCGTCAAAGAGGGGGGCAGCAGCAATCAGCCCCAGCATTTT.

The rearrangement links TRBV7-2 to TRBJ2-7; TRBD2 matches 8 bases. This CDR3 comprises 14 residues. Germline CDR1 SGHTA, CDR2 FQGNSA. J lost 3 bases, V lost 2 bases, and 3 bases had no gene match. This CDR3 is CASSLPGGFYEQYF. CDR3 DNA sequence: TGTGCCAGCAGCTTACCGGGGGGGTTCTACGAGCAGTACTTC.

The chain is built from TRBV20-1 and TRBJ2-2; 14 nucleotides match TRBD2. Unmatched junction bases numbered 16, after V lost 1 base and J lost 3 bases. This CDR3 has 21 residues. CDR1 is DFQATT and CDR2 is SNEGSKA in the germline V gene (reference sequence). The CDR3 coding sequence is TGCAGTGCTAGAGGCCAATATCAGGGACTAGCGGGAGTCGCCCACACCGGGGAGCTGTTTTTT. Translating gives CSARGQYQGLAGVAHTGELFF.

This clonotype has a handful of counts. The rearrangement joins TRBV28 to TRBJ2-4; 15 bases are a match to TRBD2. The J segment lost 0 bases and the V segment lost 5 bases, leaving 2 bases of the junction unmatched. Germline CDR1 MDHEN, CDR2 SYDVKM. This CDR3 comprises 17 residues. The CDR3 sequence: CASSRTSGRVAKNIQYF. The DNA of the CDR3 is TGTGCCAGCAGTCGGACTAGCGGGAGGGTAGCCAAAAACATTCAGTACTTC.

This chain joins TRBV20-1 and TRBJ2-1, with unresolved D. The CDR3 has 19 residues. Germline CDR1 DFQATT, CDR2 SNEGSKA (reference sequence). Trimming took 1 base from V and 0 from J, leaving 22 bases between them. In DNA form, the CDR3 reads TGCAGTGCTAGAGGAGTTATTACATCCCTCTCGAGCTCCTACAATGAGCAGTTCTTC. This gives the protein CSARGVITSLSSSYNEQFF.

The J gene is TRBJ2-3, the V gene TRBV20-1; 12 nucleotides agree with TRBD2. V dropped 4 bases and J dropped 3; count of bases not matched to a gene: 5. The germline gives CDR1 DFQATT, CDR2 SNEGSKA (reference sequence). This CDR3 has 15 residues. CDR3 amino acids: CSATTLAGGTDTQYF. CDR3 sequence (DNA): TGCAGTGCTACCACACTAGCGGGAGGTACAGATACGCAGTATTTT.

Only a few counts were recorded for this clonotype. The rearrangement links TRBV6-4 to TRBJ2-3, with 7 positions matching TRBD2. Losses at the gene ends were 0 bases for V and 2 bases for J; bases not matched to a gene: 2. CDR1 is MRHNA and CDR2 is SNTAGT in the germline V gene. This CDR3 is built from 15 residues. In DNA form, the CDR3 reads TGTGCCAGCAGTGACTCAGCGGGGCACACAGATACGCAGTATTTT. Translating it yields CASSDSAGHTDTQYF.

The chain has TRBV7-2 and TRBJ2-5; 9 nucleotides match TRBD2. CDR3 size: 16 residues. Germline V gene data show CDR1 as SGHTA and CDR2 as FQGNSA. V lost 2 bases to trimming and J lost 5 bases; unmatched junction nucleotides: 9. DNA of the CDR3: TGTGCCAGCAGCTTAAGCTTGGCGGGGGGGCACGAGACCCAGTACTTC. It encodes CASSLSLAGGHETQYF.

Ten or more counts support this clonotype. The chain's CDR3 is CASNSGANVLTF. As DNA, the CDR3 is TGTGCCAGCAACTCTGGGGCCAACGTCCTGACTTTC. The chain has TRBV12-3 or TRBV12-4 and TRBJ2-6; D gene uncertain. Deletions cut 7 bases from V and 0 bases from J, with 1 base between. The CDR3 consists of 12 residues.

The chain combines TRBV9 with TRBJ2-3; maybe TRBD2 (6 bases). This CDR3 region has 15 residues. Germline CDR1 and CDR2: SGDLS and YYNGEE. V was trimmed by 6 bases and J by 2 bases, leaving 16 bases between them. The CDR3 coding sequence is TGTGCCAGCACCCCTCGGGAGTCTCACACAGATACGCAGTATTTT. This gives the protein CASTPRESHTDTQYF.

J is TRBJ2-7 and V is TRBV20-1; 7 bases align to TRBD1. CDR3 length: 14 amino acids. Losses at the gene ends were 3 bases for V and 2 bases for J; bases not matched to a gene: 7. The germline gives CDR1 DFQATT, CDR2 SNEGSKA (reference sequence). CDR3 in amino acids: CSARSLTGTYEQYF. CDR3 DNA: TGCAGTGCTAGGTCATTGACAGGGACCTACGAGCAGTACTTC.

In its sample, this clonotype was seen a few times. The chain employs TRBV27 and TRBJ2-7; D might be TRBD2 (6 bases). Germline CDR1 MNHEY, CDR2 SMNVEV (reference sequence). CDR3 size: 16 residues. The V gene lost 5 bases and the J gene lost 2 bases, with 19 bases spanning the gap. The CDR3 region has the DNA TGTGCCAGCAGTCCCCTGGGGAGCGGGCACCCCTACGAGCAGTACTTC. Residues: CASSPLGSGHPYEQYF.